Below are 5 T cell receptor beta chains sequenced from a single sample in a study of blood T cells in healthy people across ages (dated by TCRdb to between 2014 and 2016). The library relied on 5' RACE. TCRdb lists the instrument as Illumina HiSeq 2500. A second about 7 to 12 cycle PCR used a sample-barcoded 5' primer and a J-beta primer mix. TCRdb cleaned the public reads at Q25 with fastp, built clones with MiXCR and kept in-frame beta chains. Under each unique CDR3 protein, matching rows form one entry showing the most common genes and DNA. The sample table holds about 1.4 million distinct CDR3 sequences, of which approximately 59% were seen once. More than 6% of the sample rests with the top ten. The sample taken for sequencing was blood. These receptors originate from a man aged 18 to 30 in good health.

The genes are TRBV10-3 and TRBJ2-1; unclear D gene. This CDR3 is built from 14 residues. The V end was cut by 10 bases, the J end by 5 bases, with 18 bases between. CDR1 and CDR2 from the germline V gene are ENHRY and SYGVKD. CDR3 in amino acids: CASSPDWINNEQFF. CDR3 in DNA: TGTGCCAGCAGCCCCGACTGGATCAACAATGAGCAGTTCTTC.

This clonotype was seen a few times. V gene TRBV11-2 combines with J gene TRBJ1-1; D is ambiguous. The CDR3 spans 11 residues. From germline, CDR1 is SGHAT and CDR2 FQNNGV. Deletions cut 2 bases from V and 10 bases from J, with 8 bases between. CDR3 loop: CASSLSRLAFF. CDR3 DNA sequence: TGTGCCAGCAGCTTAAGTCGTTTAGCTTTCTTT.

The chain is built from TRBV7-2 and TRBJ1-2; D perhaps matches TRBD1 (6 bases). Germline V lookup: CDR1 SGHTA, CDR2 FQGNSA. Trimming removed 5 bases from V and 6 bases from J, with 19 bases in between. The CDR3 covers 15 residues. Here the CDR3 DNA reads TGTGCCAGCAGCCCAAATGGGGGCAGGGAGGATGGCTACACCTTC. It yields the protein CASSPNGGREDGYTF.

J is TRBJ2-7 and V is TRBV4-3, with 12 nucleotides matching TRBD2. The CDR3 extends over 14 amino acids. Germline CDR1 LGHNA, CDR2 YSLEER. Germline trimming cut 4 bases from V and 4 bases from J; bases unmatched to any gene: 2. In DNA form, the CDR3 reads TGCGCCAGCAGCCGGACTAGCGGGGAGTACGAGCAGTACTTC. Translation: CASSRTSGEYEQYF.

The V gene is TRBV20-1, the J gene TRBJ2-7, with D possibly being TRBD2 (5 bases). This CDR3 is 14 amino acids long. V was cut by 3 bases and J by 5 bases, with 17 bases left in between. Per the germline V gene, CDR1 is DFQATT and CDR2 is SNEGSKA (reference sequence). The CDR3 is CSARVPTSPDEQYF. The DNA for the CDR3 is TGCAGTGCTAGGGTCCCCACTAGTCCCGACGAGCAGTACTTC.